Presented here are 20 T cell receptor beta chains from one specimen sequenced in a study of identical twins. TCRdb redid the calling of the 5' RACE reads with MiXCR, one entry per CDR3 protein. The data show fewer than 650,000 distinct CDR3 sequences, with just over 7% seen just once and approximately 1.5% held by the top ten. In addition, the sample was reused for a study of yellow fever vaccine responses in identical twins.

Source material: PBMCs. These receptors originate from a woman aged 18-29 years in good health.

This clonotype was detected only a few times. This chain connects TRBV9 to TRBJ2-5; the D gene is possibly TRBD2 (6 bases). Germline loops: CDR1 SGDLS, CDR2 YYNGEE. The CDR3 is made up of 13 amino acids. V dropped 0 bases and J dropped 6 bases, with 9 bases sitting between them. CDR3 in amino acids: CASSVEEGQTQYF. The CDR3, as DNA: TGTGCCAGCAGCGTAGAGGAGGGGCAGACCCAGTACTTC.

The rearrangement joins TRBV6-5 to TRBJ2-1; 8 bases map to TRBD1. The CDR3 sequence is 14 residues long. J gave up 8 bases and V 0 bases, and 3 bases lay outside the gene matches. Germline V lookup: CDR1 MNHEY, CDR2 SVGAGI. The CDR3: CASSYSGQGDEQFF. Written as DNA, the CDR3 is TGTGCCAGCAGTTACTCAGGACAGGGTGATGAGCAGTTCTTC.

This clonotype was seen many times. The J gene is TRBJ1-5, the V gene TRBV6-1, with TRBD1 identical over 9 bases. CDR3 length: 14 amino acids. V lost 6 bases and J lost 5; bases outside the gene matches: 5. CDR1 is MNHNS, CDR2 SASEGT, per germline. In DNA form, the CDR3 reads TGTGCCAGCAGAGGACAGGGGAACTATCAGCCCCAGCATTTT. It codes for CASRGQGNYQPQHF.

This clonotype was detected ten times or more. The rearrangement joins TRBV29-1 to TRBJ2-3; weak D call: TRBD2 (6 bases). The V gene's germline CDR1 is SQVTM and CDR2 ANQGSEA. This CDR3 is built from 15 residues. Between the trimmed V and J ends, which lost 1 base and 0 bases, there was a span of 11 bases. DNA of the CDR3: TGCAGCGTTGAAGTTAGCGGCGGGAGCACAGATACGCAGTATTTT. This translates into CSVEVSGGSTDTQYF.

This clonotype came up many times. This chain connects TRBV12-3 or TRBV12-4 to TRBJ2-1; 8 positions agree with TRBD2. The CDR3 runs 16 residues. The J segment lost 5 bases and the V segment lost 5 bases, leaving 11 bases of the junction unmatched. The CDR3 DNA reads as TGTGCCAGCAGTGCCAAAGCGGGAGTAGGGAACAATGAGCAGTTCTTC. It encodes CASSAKAGVGNNEQFF.

This clonotype was picked up a small number of times. The chain employs TRBV4-1 and TRBJ2-5; maybe TRBD2 (5 bases). V was trimmed by 0 bases and J by 5 bases, leaving 13 bases between them. The CDR3 runs to 15 residues. Germline loops: CDR1 MGHRA, CDR2 YSYEKL. The CDR3 region is CASSQDYLPGETQYF. The CDR3 DNA sequence: TGCGCCAGCAGCCAAGATTATCTGCCGGGGGAGACCCAGTACTTC.

This clonotype came up a few times. V is TRBV20-1 and J is TRBJ1-3, with D perhaps TRBD1 (5 bases). Germline CDR1 and CDR2: DFQATT and SNEGSKA (reference sequence). V was shortened by 6 bases and J by 2 bases, with 14 bases between the two germline ends. The CDR3 runs to 14 residues. The CDR3: CSAFLARAGNTIYF. The CDR3 DNA reads TGCAGTGCCTTCTTGGCCAGGGCTGGAAACACCATATATTTT.

In its sample, this clonotype was seen a few times. J is TRBJ2-3 and V is TRBV7-3, with D possibly TRBD2 on 5 matching bases. V was pared by 4 bases and J by 0 bases, with 14 bases between. CDR3 length: 16 amino acids. Per the germline V gene, CDR1 is SGHTA and CDR2 is FQGTGA. This CDR3 is CASSSLAGTSTDTQYF. CDR3 DNA sequence: TGTGCCAGCAGCTCGCTTGCGGGTACTAGCACAGATACGCAGTATTTT.

This clonotype was found a few times. The V gene is TRBV4-1, the J gene TRBJ2-7, with 8 nucleotides matching TRBD2. The CDR3 length is 18 residues. Germline V gene sequence: CDR1 MGHRA, CDR2 YSYEKL. Germline trimming cut 0 bases from V and 2 bases from J; bases unmatched to any gene: 12. The CDR3 DNA reads TGCGCCAGCAGCCAAGATTGGTCGTTGGCGGGAGGTCCCTACGAGCAGTACTTC. Translation: CASSQDWSLAGGPYEQYF.

In its sample, this clonotype was seen a few times. V is TRBV12-3 or TRBV12-4 and J is TRBJ2-1; 11 positions agree with TRBD2. This CDR3 has 14 amino acids. With V trimmed by 3 bases and J by 7 bases, 2 bases remained unmatched. Here the CDR3 DNA reads TGTGCCAGCAGTTTGACTAGCGGGATTAATGAGCAGTTCTTC. This translates into CASSLTSGINEQFF.

This clonotype was seen a handful of times. The V and J genes are TRBV6-1 and TRBJ1-1; possible D gene TRBD1, 5 bases. CDR1 MNHNS and CDR2 SASEGT come from the germline V gene. The CDR3 has 14 residues. With 7 bases removed from V and 0 bases from J, the gap between germline ends came to 12 bases. CDR3 sequence (DNA): TGTGCCAGCACCACTGACAGACTGAACACTGAAGCTTTCTTT. Translating gives CASTTDRLNTEAFF.

This clonotype was counted many times. The chain uses TRBV7-8 and TRBJ1-5; D is uncertain. The CDR3 is 14 amino acids. The V end was cut by 5 bases, the J end by 4 bases, with 12 bases between. Germline V gene lookup returns CDR1 SGHVS and CDR2 FQNEAQ. The CDR3: CASSPPGWNQPQHF. The CDR3 DNA sequence: TGTGCCAGCAGCCCTCCGGGGTGGAATCAGCCCCAGCATTTT. The whole variable domain, filled in from reference TRBV7-8 and TRBJ1-5, reads GAGVSQSPRYKVAKRGQDVALRCDPISGHVSLFWYQQALGQGPEFLTYFQNEAQLDKSGLPSDRFFAERPEGSVSTLKIQRTQQEDSAVYLCASSPPGWNQPQHFGDGTRLSIL.

This clonotype has a handful of counts. V is TRBV9 and J is TRBJ2-1; the match to TRBD2 covers 10 bases. V gave up 3 bases and J gave up 2 bases; unmatched junction bases: 2. The CDR3 contains 15 residues. CDR1 is SGDLS, CDR2 YYNGEE, per germline. The CDR3 DNA sequence: TGTGCCAGCAGCGAAGCGGGGGGGCCCTACAATGAGCAGTTCTTC. This translates into CASSEAGGPYNEQFF.

The CDR3 DNA reads TGTGCCATCAGTCGAGGACTCGAAGCTTTCTTT. Amino acid sequence: CAISRGLEAFF. This chain connects TRBV10-3 to TRBJ1-1; D is undetermined. Trimming shortened V by 5 bases and J by 8 bases, and 9 bases separated the two germline ends. Looked up from germline, CDR1 is ENHRY and CDR2 is SYGVKD. The CDR3 has 11 residues.

The CDR3 spells CASSGRRSYGYTF. The CDR3 DNA is TGTGCCAGCAGTGGGCGACGGAGCTATGGCTACACCTTC. The chain employs TRBV2 and TRBJ1-2; D unclear. Germline values: CDR1 SNHLY, CDR2 FYNNEI. This CDR3 spans 13 amino acids. The ends were cut back, 4 bases at V and 4 bases at J, with 10 bases in the middle.

Ten or more counts support this clonotype. The chain employs TRBV12-3 or TRBV12-4 and TRBJ2-3, with D unclear. The ends were cut back, 7 bases at V and 0 bases at J, with 14 bases in the middle. The CDR3 has 15 amino acids. CDR3 protein: CASMVVVTSTDTQYF. For the CDR3, the DNA is TGTGCCAGCATGGTGGTGGTAACTAGCACAGATACGCAGTATTTT.

This chain uses TRBV28 with TRBJ1-6, with D perhaps TRBD1 (6 bases). The CDR3 consists of 14 residues. Trimming cost V 7 bases and J 5 bases, with 12 bases left between them. From germline, CDR1 is MDHEN and CDR2 SYDVKM. The CDR3 region is CASIPRGHNSPLHF. The DNA of the CDR3 is TGTGCCAGCATCCCCCGGGGGCATAATTCACCCCTCCACTTT.

This clonotype came up many times. The rearrangement uses TRBV7-2 and TRBJ2-3, with TRBD2 matching 7 bases. The germline V gene has CDR1 SGHTA and CDR2 FQGNSA. This CDR3 has 16 residues. The V gene end was trimmed by 5 bases and the J gene end by 4 bases; junction bases not matched to a gene: 12. CDR3 loop: CASSQRLAGSSDTQYF. CDR3 DNA sequence: TGTGCCAGCAGCCAACGACTAGCAGGTAGTTCAGATACGCAGTATTTT.

This clonotype turned up a few times. The CDR3 loop is CASSQVGYPSYNEQFF. The CDR3 DNA sequence: TGCGCCAGCAGCCAAGTCGGCTACCCTTCATACAATGAGCAGTTCTTC. The rearrangement uses TRBV4-1 and TRBJ2-1; no definite D call. CDR1 is MGHRA and CDR2 is YSYEKL in the germline V gene. V lost 1 base and J lost 4, with 14 bases in between. This CDR3 spans 16 amino acids.

This clonotype appeared many times. V and J are TRBV6-1 and TRBJ1-1; 7 positions agree with TRBD1. From germline, CDR1 is MNHNS and CDR2 SASEGT. This CDR3 is 18 amino acids long. Losses at the gene ends were 6 bases for V and 0 bases for J; bases not matched to a gene: 16. The DNA for the CDR3 is TGTGCCAGCAGCTCAAAGACAGGGCTGGTAACACTGAACACTGAAGCTTTCTTT. Its translation is CASSSKTGLVTLNTEAFF.